The rows below give T cell receptor beta chains drawn from one sample of a study of spatial heterogeneity in lung cancer. TCRdb passed the 5' RACE reads through MiXCR, listing each CDR3 protein once. The table has over 7,000 distinct CDR3 sequences, roughly a tenth seen once. The sequencing here drew on normal lung tissue next to the tumor, taken at surgery. The receptors here all came from a male donor with early-stage non-small cell lung cancer. CDR3s include the opening cysteine and the closing phenylalanine or tryptophan. A D gene is named only where the DNA matches it firmly. Expanded clones are given a class, and other clones once, few, many or no size at all.

clone size: medium-sized
D gene: TRBD2
J gene: TRBJ2-2
V gene: TRBV28
CDR3 DNA: TGTGCCAGCAGCTTAGCGGGAGTCAACACCGGGGAGCTGTTTTTT
CDR3 protein: CASSLAGVNTGELFF

clone size: many
D gene: .
J gene: TRBJ1-1
V gene: TRBV7-3
CDR3 DNA: TGTGCCAGCAGCTCGGACGGGAACACTGAAGCTTTCTTT
CDR3 protein: CASSSDGNTEAFF

clone size: many
D gene: .
J gene: TRBJ1-2
V gene: TRBV29-1
CDR3 DNA: TGCAGCGTTGAACTGGCCAACTATGGCTACACCTTC
CDR3 protein: CSVELANYGYTF

clone size: many
D gene: TRBD1
J gene: TRBJ2-6
V gene: TRBV2
CDR3 DNA: TGTGCCAGCAGTTCGGGGGGACAGGGTTTTGCTGGGGCCAACGTCCTGACTTTC
CDR3 protein: CASSSGGQGFAGANVLTF

clone size: many
D gene: TRBD2
J gene: TRBJ2-2
V gene: TRBV7-6
CDR3 DNA: TGTGCCAGCAGCTTAGTACTAGCGGGAGACGGCACCGGGGAGCTGTTTTTT
CDR3 protein: CASSLVLAGDGTGELFF

clone size: medium-sized
D gene: TRBD2
J gene: TRBJ2-1
V gene: TRBV7-8
CDR3 DNA: TGTGCCAGCACCGGTCTGTGGGCGGGAGGAAGCAATGAGCAGTTCTTC
CDR3 protein: CASTGLWAGGSNEQFF

clone size: many
D gene: .
J gene: TRBJ1-1
V gene: TRBV28
CDR3 DNA: TGTGCCAGCAGTCCCAACGGGCTTGAGGACACTGAAGCTTTCTTT
CDR3 protein: CASSPNGLEDTEAFF

clone size: .
D gene: .
J gene: TRBJ2-3
V gene: TRBV5-1
CDR3 DNA: .
CDR3 protein: CASSFYICSAGQRPDTQYF

clone size: many
D gene: .
J gene: TRBJ2-1
V gene: TRBV5-1
CDR3 DNA: TGCGCCAGCAGCTTGGAAGTATCTGGGGCGAATGAGCAGTTCTTC
CDR3 protein: CASSLEVSGANEQFF

clone size: many
D gene: .
J gene: TRBJ2-1
V gene: TRBV21-1
CDR3 DNA: TGTGCCAGCAGCTGGGGACTTCCAGAATCCTACAATGAGCAGTTCTTC
CDR3 protein: CASSWGLPESYNEQFF

clone size: .
D gene: .
J gene: TRBJ2-7
V gene: TRBV5-1
CDR3 DNA: TGCGCCAGCAGCTTGGGAGGGGGCTCCTACGAGCAGTACTTC
CDR3 protein: CASSLGGGSYEQYF

clone size: many
D gene: TRBD1
J gene: TRBJ1-1
V gene: TRBV5-1
CDR3 DNA: TGCGCCAGCAGCTTGGATACAGGGGGGTACACTGAAGCTTTCTTT
CDR3 protein: CASSLDTGGYTEAFF

clone size: medium-sized
D gene: TRBD1
J gene: TRBJ1-4
V gene: TRBV18
CDR3 DNA: TGTGCCAGCTCCCGAGGACAGGGAAATGAAAAACTGTTTTTT
CDR3 protein: CASSRGQGNEKLFF

clone size: many
D gene: .
J gene: TRBJ2-7
V gene: TRBV3-1
CDR3 DNA: TGTGCCAGCAGCCAAGCCAGGGCCTACGAGCAGTACTTC
CDR3 protein: CASSQARAYEQYF

clone size: many
D gene: TRBD2
J gene: TRBJ2-7
V gene: TRBV6-5
CDR3 DNA: TGTGCCAGCAGTTACAAGCGGGAGGGCTACGAGCAGTACTTC
CDR3 protein: CASSYKREGYEQYF

clone size: many
D gene: .
J gene: TRBJ2-2
V gene: TRBV9
CDR3 DNA: TGTGCCAGCACGAAGAACACCGGGGAGCTGTTTTTT
CDR3 protein: CASTKNTGELFF

clone size: many
D gene: TRBD1
J gene: TRBJ2-3
V gene: TRBV20-1
CDR3 DNA: TGCAGTGCTAGACTCCCTGAGATGAGGACAGGGGCAGATACGCAGTATTTT
CDR3 protein: CSARLPEMRTGADTQYF

clone size: many
D gene: TRBD1
J gene: TRBJ2-1
V gene: TRBV6-5
CDR3 DNA: TGTGCCAGCAGTAAGCCGGGACAGGGGTCTATCGAGCAGTTCTTC
CDR3 protein: CASSKPGQGSIEQFF

clone size: many
D gene: .
J gene: TRBJ2-7
V gene: TRBV20-1
CDR3 DNA: TGCAGTGCTAGAGATCCGACTACCTACACCTACGAGCAGTACTTC
CDR3 protein: CSARDPTTYTYEQYF

clone size: many
D gene: TRBD1
J gene: TRBJ2-5
V gene: TRBV18
CDR3 DNA: TGTGCCAGCTCCTATAACAGGGGAGAGACCCAGTACTTC
CDR3 protein: CASSYNRGETQYF

clone size: many
D gene: .
J gene: TRBJ2-7
V gene: TRBV6-2/TRBV6-3
CDR3 DNA: TGTGCCAGCAGTTACGACAGTTCGTCCTACGAGCAGTACTTC
CDR3 protein: CASSYDSSSYEQYF

clone size: few
D gene: TRBD1
J gene: TRBJ2-5
V gene: TRBV6-6
CDR3 DNA: TGTGCCAGCGGACAGGCTGCGGAGACCCAGTACTTC
CDR3 protein: CASGQAAETQYF